A single sample gave rise to the 25 T cell receptor beta chains below, sequenced in a study of cytomegalovirus exposure and HLA in healthy donors (TCRdb year 2017). The library was made by the immunoSEQ multiplex PCR assay. Drawn from immuneACCESS, this table holds only the in-frame rearrangements with V and J called that TCRdb kept. Clones are partly lost; checked studies trace under half to an unresolved V gene and leave the rest unexplained. This sample holds around 180,000 clones; around 84% were observed only once. The top ten hold roughly 7% of the sample. Input material: PBMCs. These receptors were obtained from a man aged 18 to 30 in good health and CMV-seropositive.

The genes are TRBV6-5 and TRBJ1-2, with D hard to call. This CDR3 is built from 13 residues. The V and J ends lost 6 bases and 7 bases respectively, with 15 bases between them. Germline CDR1 reads MNHEY; CDR2 reads SVGAGI. The CDR3 bases are TGTGCCAGCAGCTCCGGAGCTTACGGTGGCTACACCTTC. It yields the protein CASSSGAYGGYTF.

This clone turned up a few times. The chain uses TRBV6-5 and TRBJ1-5; a weak D match, TRBD1 (5 bases). This CDR3 has 14 residues. Per germline, CDR1 MNHEY and CDR2 SVGAGI. Trimming cost V 2 bases and J 5 bases, with 10 bases left between them. The CDR3 DNA sequence: TGTGCCAGCAGTTACAGTAGGGGCGATCAGCCCCAGCATTTT. It yields the protein CASSYSRGDQPQHF.

This chain links TRBV5-4 with TRBJ2-7; 9 positions agree with TRBD2. V lost 0 bases to trimming and J lost 5 bases; unmatched junction nucleotides: 6. CDR1 and CDR2 (germline): SGHNT, YYREEE (reference sequence). The CDR3 has 15 residues. As DNA, the CDR3 is TGTGCCAGCAGCTTGGATAGCGGGAGTTACAACGAGCAGTACTTC. It is translated as CASSLDSGSYNEQYF. Variable domain in full (rest from reference TRBV5-4 and TRBJ2-7): ETGVTQSPTHLIKTRGQQVTLRCSSQSGHNTVSWYQQALGQGPQFIFQYYREEENGRGNFPPRFSGLQFPNYSSELNVNALELDDSALYLCASSLDSGSYNEQYFGPGTRLTVT.

This chain links TRBV7-3 with TRBJ2-1, with D possibly being TRBD2 (6 bases). V gave up 5 bases and J gave up 5 bases, with 16 bases separating them. The CDR3 contains 15 residues. Germline CDR1 SGHTA, CDR2 FQGTGA. As DNA, the CDR3 is TGTGCCAGCAGCGAGGAGGGGTCTCGGAACAATGAGCAGTTCTTC. Translation gives CASSEEGSRNNEQFF.

The chain uses TRBV28 and TRBJ2-7; TRBD1 agrees at 7 bases. The J segment lost 7 bases and the V segment lost 6 bases, leaving 9 bases of the junction unmatched. Germline V gene data show CDR1 as MDHEN and CDR2 as SYDVKM. This CDR3 region has 13 residues. The CDR3 nucleotides are TGTGCCAGCAGGGATAGGGGGCGCTGGGAGCAGTACTTC. Protein: CASRDRGRWEQYF.

The rearrangement links TRBV2 to TRBJ1-4, with D maybe TRBD1 (5 bases). This CDR3 contains 14 residues. Germline loops: CDR1 SNHLY, CDR2 FYNNEI. With 7 bases removed from V and 3 bases from J, the gap between germline ends came to 12 bases. The CDR3 here is CASKAGRANEKLFF. As DNA, the CDR3 is TGTGCCAGCAAGGCGGGACGGGCTAATGAAAAACTGTTTTTT.

The chain uses TRBV7-6 and TRBJ2-1; D is possibly TRBD2 (6 bases). The CDR3 loop spans 16 amino acids. Between the trimmed V and J ends, which lost 5 bases and 0 bases, there was a span of 14 bases. Germline V gives CDR1 SGHVS, CDR2 FNYEAQ. Here the CDR3 reads CASSGRLVHSYNEQFF. The CDR3 DNA reads TGTGCCAGCAGCGGCCGACTAGTGCACTCCTACAATGAGCAGTTCTTC.

The rearrangement joins TRBV5-6 to TRBJ1-2, with D hard to call. Between the trimmed V and J ends, which lost 4 bases and 3 bases, there was a span of 7 bases. The germline CDR1 and CDR2 sequences are SGHDT and YYEEEE. The CDR3 length is 12 residues. The CDR3 sequence is CASSRRDYGYTF. CDR3 nucleotides: TGTGCCAGCAGCCGTCGAGACTATGGCTACACCTTC.

V gene TRBV29-1 combines with J gene TRBJ1-1; 7 bases are a match to TRBD1. V lost 8 bases to trimming and J lost 4 bases; unmatched junction nucleotides: 7. Germline lookup yields CDR1 SQVTM and CDR2 ANQGSEA. The CDR3 has 12 amino acids. The CDR3 DNA sequence: TGCAGCTCCGACAGGGAAGGCACTGAAGCTTTCTTT. Encoded protein: CSSDREGTEAFF.

The chain joins TRBV10-3 to TRBJ1-1; D is unresolved. The CDR3 runs 12 residues. V shed 6 bases and J shed 5 bases, with 10 bases lying between them. The germline V gene has CDR1 ENHRY and CDR2 SYGVKD. CDR3 loop: CAIRSLRTEAFF. CDR3 coding DNA: TGTGCCATCAGGTCCTTGAGGACTGAAGCTTTCTTT.

This clone was found a few times. The V gene is TRBV6-5, the J gene TRBJ1-2; no clear D gene. V was shortened by 8 bases and J by 2 bases, with 9 bases between the two germline ends. CDR1 is MNHEY, CDR2 SVGAGI, per germline. The CDR3 consists of 12 residues. CDR3 loop: CASFGQNYGYTF. The DNA for the CDR3 is TGTGCCAGCTTTGGCCAAAACTATGGCTACACCTTC.

This sequence joins TRBV28 and TRBJ2-7; 7 bases match TRBD2. The CDR3 contains 15 residues. V lost 2 bases to trimming and J lost 2 bases; unmatched junction nucleotides: 6. The germline gives CDR1 MDHEN, CDR2 SYDVKM. CDR3 sequence: CASSLGGVAPYEQYF. The DNA of the CDR3 is TGTGCCAGCAGTTTAGGGGGGGTTGCCCCCTACGAGCAGTACTTC.

The J gene is TRBJ2-3, the V gene TRBV7-7; weak D call: TRBD2 (6 bases). Germline-derived CDR1 and CDR2 are SSHAT and FNYEAQ (reference sequence). Trimming took off 1 base at V and 4 bases at J, with 12 bases between the two ends. The CDR3 sequence is 15 residues long. The CDR3 sequence: CASSLGLGGADTQYF. CDR3 coding DNA: TGTGCCAGCAGCTTAGGATTGGGGGGAGCAGATACGCAGTATTTT.

This clone came up a few times. The chain links TRBV11-2 to TRBJ2-1, with D possibly matching TRBD2 (6 bases). V lost 1 base and J lost 3, with 13 bases in between. Germline V gene lookup returns CDR1 SGHAT and CDR2 FQNNGV. The CDR3 has 16 residues. CDR3 in amino acids: CASSLGWGEGYNEQFF. CDR3 nucleotides: TGTGCCAGCAGCTTAGGCTGGGGGGAAGGCTACAATGAGCAGTTCTTC.

The chain links TRBV6-1 to TRBJ2-3; 8 bases agree with TRBD1. Unmatched junction bases numbered 7, after V lost 10 bases and J lost 4 bases. The V gene's germline CDR1 is MNHNS and CDR2 SASEGT. This CDR3 contains 13 residues. CDR3 in DNA: TGTGCCACAAAGGACAGGGTGGCAGATACGCAGTATTTT. The encoded protein is CATKDRVADTQYF.

This clone appeared once. The CDR3 DNA reads TGTGCCAGTAGCCACATAACAGGGGGGAACTATGGCTACACCTTC. Amino acid sequence: CASSHITGGNYGYTF. The chain carries TRBV19 and TRBJ1-2, with 8 bases lining up with TRBD1. The V segment lost 6 bases and the J segment 2 bases; nucleotides outside the gene matches: 8. Germline-derived CDR1 and CDR2 are LNHDA and SQIVND (reference sequence). CDR3 length: 15 amino acids.

This chain uses TRBV7-2 with TRBJ2-7; 14 bases match TRBD2. This CDR3 is 14 amino acids long. CDR1 is SGHTA and CDR2 is FQGNSA in the germline V gene. The junction had 4 bases not matched to a gene; V was cut back by 5 bases and J by 7 bases. CDR3 region: CASSQTSGREEQYF. Here the CDR3 DNA reads TGTGCCAGCAGCCAGACTAGCGGGAGGGAGGAGCAGTACTTC.

This clone has just a few counts. The gene calls are TRBV5-6 and TRBJ1-2, with D possibly TRBD1 on 6 matching bases. The V end was cut by 7 bases, the J end by 9 bases, with 13 bases between. Per the germline V gene, CDR1 is SGHDT and CDR2 is YYEEEE. There are 11 residues in the CDR3. CDR3 sequence: CASGTGLSYTF. The DNA for the CDR3 is TGTGCCAGCGGAACAGGGTTGAGCTACACCTTC.

This sequence joins TRBV7-9 and TRBJ2-7; 10 bases fit TRBD1. Trimming took 3 bases from V and 4 from J; bases not matched to a gene: 6. Germline V gives CDR1 SEHNR, CDR2 FQNEAQ (reference sequence). The CDR3 has 15 residues. The CDR3 here is CASSLLTGGGYEQYF. The CDR3 nucleotides are TGTGCCAGCAGCTTGTTGACAGGGGGCGGGTACGAGCAGTACTTC.

J is TRBJ2-7 and V is TRBV7-2; TRBD1 agrees at 10 bases. V was pared by 9 bases and J by 7 bases, with 12 bases of the junction left unmatched. CDR1 and CDR2 (germline): SGHTA, FQGNSA. The CDR3 sequence is 14 residues long. The CDR3 bases are TGTGCCAGTCTACGGGGGGACAGGGGAAGGGAGCAGTACTTC. Protein: CASLRGDRGREQYF.

This clone came up a few times. This chain connects TRBV7-2 to TRBJ2-7; 16 bases match TRBD2. Germline loops: CDR1 SGHTA, CDR2 FQGNSA. This CDR3 is built from 18 residues. The V gene end was trimmed by 3 bases and the J gene end by 2 bases; junction bases not matched to a gene: 7. In DNA, the CDR3 is TGTGCCAGCAGCTTGGGACTAGCGGGAGGGCCTGCCCCCTACGAGCAGTACTTC. This codes for CASSLGLAGGPAPYEQYF.

This chain uses TRBV7-3 with TRBJ2-7, with a weak D call TRBD1 (7 bases). V was shortened by 4 bases and J by 4 bases, with 29 bases between the two germline ends. This CDR3 contains 19 residues. CDR1 and CDR2 (germline): SGHTA, FQGTGA. The CDR3 protein is CASSSRTGRYRGDPYEQYF. CDR3 nucleotides: TGTGCCAGCAGCTCCCGGACAGGAAGGTATAGGGGGGATCCTTACGAGCAGTACTTC. The full variable domain, rest sourced from reference TRBV7-3 and TRBJ2-7, is GAGVSQTPSNKVTEKGKYVELRCDPISGHTALYWYRQSLGQGPEFLIYFQGTGAADDSGLPNDRFFAVRPEGSVSTLKIQRTERGDSAVYLCASSSRTGRYRGDPYEQYFGPGTRLTVT.

The chain links TRBV2 to TRBJ2-1; TRBD2 agrees at 10 bases. Germline V gene lookup returns CDR1 SNHLY and CDR2 FYNNEI. CDR3 length equals 14 residues. The junction had 13 bases not matched to a gene; V was cut back by 5 bases and J by 15 bases. CDR3 bases: TGTGCCAGCAGTCCCCCGGGGCTAGCGGGAGTCCGGTTCTTC. It is translated as CASSPPGLAGVRFF. The full variable domain, in which reference TRBV2 and TRBJ2-1 provide the parts outside the CDR3, is EPEVTQTPSHQVTQMGQEVILRCVPISNHLYFYWYRQILGQKVEFLVSFYNNEISEKSEIFDDQFSVERPDGSNFTLKIRSTKLEDSAMYFCASSPPGLAGVRFFGPGTRLTVL.

The J gene is TRBJ2-7, the V gene TRBV28; D is uncertain. V lost 9 bases and J lost 7, with 22 bases in between. The V gene's germline CDR1 is MDHEN and CDR2 SYDVKM. This CDR3 contains 14 residues. In DNA, the CDR3 is TGTGCCAGTGGGTTGAGGCTTCAATTGGTGGAGCAGTACTTC. This encodes CASGLRLQLVEQYF.

The chain is built from TRBV6-4 and TRBJ2-3, with D perhaps TRBD1 (5 bases). This CDR3 is 14 amino acids long. V gave up 2 bases and J gave up 2 bases, with 8 bases separating them. Germline CDR1 reads MRHNA; CDR2 reads SNTAGT. CDR3 coding DNA: TGTGCCAGCAGTGACAAAGGGGACACAGATACGCAGTATTTT. Amino acids: CASSDKGDTDTQYF.